Shown below are 14 T cell receptor beta chains from a single sample sequenced in a study of blood T cell repertoires in COVID-19. Sequencing used immunoSEQ multiplex PCR; TCRdb keeps in-frame clones, though not all of them. The sample shows a few hundred thousand clones, around 88% of them seen only once. Sequenced: peripheral blood. These receptors were obtained from a woman between 45 and 65 years old with acute or convalescent COVID-19.

The chain joins TRBV11-2 to TRBJ2-7, with D maybe TRBD1 (6 bases). The CDR3 spans 14 residues. V lost 4 bases, J lost 1 base, and 11 bases lay in between. Germline V lookup: CDR1 SGHAT, CDR2 FQNNGV. The CDR3 here is CASSSQTGSYEQYF. CDR3 DNA: TGTGCCAGCAGCTCCCAAACAGGGTCCTACGAGCAGTACTTC.

The chain carries TRBV6-1 and TRBJ1-2; perhaps TRBD1 as D (5 bases). V shed 2 bases and J shed 2 bases, with 21 bases lying between them. CDR3 length: 18 amino acids. Germline V gene data show CDR1 as MNHNS and CDR2 as SASEGT. This CDR3 is CASSEPGVGGKGNYGYTF. The CDR3 DNA sequence: TGTGCCAGCAGTGAACCCGGCGTGGGTGGGAAGGGGAACTATGGCTACACCTTC.

The V call is TRBV9, the J call TRBJ1-6; D possibly corresponds to TRBD1 (6 bases). The CDR3 is made up of 14 amino acids. Germline V lookup: CDR1 SGDLS, CDR2 YYNGEE. V shed 4 bases and J shed 8 bases, with 13 bases lying between them. Here the CDR3 reads CASSNGGGYSPLHF. In DNA, the CDR3 is TGTGCCAGCAGCAACGGGGGGGGCTATTCACCCCTCCACTTT.

Regarding this clone: The junction and the germline gene differ at one end; a read error may be behind it. In DNA form, the CDR3 reads TGTGCCAGCGGTGAATCCTATTATTCACCCCTCCACTTT. Protein: CASGESYYSPLHF. The V gene is TRBV25-1, the J gene TRBJ1-6; D unclear. Germline-derived CDR1 and CDR2 are MGHDK and SYGVNS. The CDR3 runs 13 residues.

The chain couples TRBV10-3 to TRBJ2-1, with TRBD2 identical over 9 bases. This CDR3 comprises 17 residues. Trimming cost V 3 bases and J 8 bases; bases outside gene matches: 14. Germline V CDR1 and CDR2: ENHRY, SYGVKD. This chain's CDR3 is CAISDRRGGTSKDEQFF. CDR3 DNA: TGTGCCATCAGTGATCGTAGGGGAGGGACTAGCAAGGATGAGCAGTTCTTC.

This clone was detected a few times. The chain has TRBV7-3 and TRBJ2-3, with 9 bases identical to TRBD2. The germline CDR1 and CDR2 sequences are SGHTA and FQGTGA. The CDR3 is 21 residues long. V lost 5 bases and J lost 0; bases outside the gene matches: 21. DNA for the CDR3: TGTGCCAGCAGCCCTAACGGGCTAGCGGGAAACGCGTACGATAGCACAGATACGCAGTATTTT. Amino acid sequence: CASSPNGLAGNAYDSTDTQYF.

The J gene is TRBJ2-5, the V gene TRBV28, with 7 nucleotides matching TRBD2. In germline, CDR1 is MDHEN, CDR2 SYDVKM. The length of the CDR3 is 15 residues. V lost 3 bases and J lost 6; bases outside the gene matches: 10. The CDR3 protein is CASSFVAGEVKTQYF. The CDR3 DNA follows: TGTGCCAGCAGTTTTGTGGCGGGAGAGGTCAAGACCCAGTACTTC. Drawing the rest from reference TRBV28 and TRBJ2-5, the complete variable domain is DVKVTQSSRYLVKRTGEKVFLECVQDMDHENMFWYRQDPGLGLRLIYFSYDVKMKEKGDIPEGYSVSREKKERFSLILESASTNQTSMYLCASSFVAGEVKTQYFGPGTRLLVL.

This clone has only a few counts. The V and J genes are TRBV2 and TRBJ1-5, with 7 bases lining up with TRBD1. CDR1 is SNHLY, CDR2 FYNNEI, per germline. With 6 bases clipped from V and 0 bases from J, the junction kept 5 bases outside the gene matches. CDR3 size: 15 residues. The CDR3 DNA sequence: TGTGCCAGCAGAGGGACAGCTTATAGCAATCAGCCCCAGCATTTT. Amino acids: CASRGTAYSNQPQHF.

In the case of this clone: The sample holds other DNA sequences that translate to the same CDR3. The rearrangement uses TRBV18 and TRBJ1-4; TRBD1 aligns across 9 bases. Germline-derived CDR1 and CDR2 are KGHSH and LQKENI. V lost 2 bases, J lost 5 bases, and 0 bases stayed unmatched. The CDR3 is 14 residues long. The CDR3 is CASSPGQGNEKLFF. CDR3 bases: TGTGCCAGCTCACCAGGACAGGGGAATGAAAAACTGTTTTTT.

This rearrangement joins TRBV18 to TRBJ1-2, with D unresolved. V was clipped by 3 bases and J by 0 bases, with 8 bases between them. The V gene's germline CDR1 is KGHSH and CDR2 LQKENI. This CDR3 is 14 amino acids long. DNA of the CDR3: TGTGCCAGCTCACCTTACAGTCCTAACTATGGCTACACCTTC. Translation: CASSPYSPNYGYTF. The full variable domain, in which reference TRBV18 and TRBJ1-2 provide the parts outside the CDR3, is NAGVMQNPRHLVRRRGQEARLRCSPMKGHSHVYWYRQLPEEGLKFMVYLQKENIIDESGMPKERFSAEFPKEGPSILRIQQVVRGDSAAYFCASSPYSPNYGYTFGSGTRLTVV.

J is TRBJ2-7 and V is TRBV5-1, with 9 bases fitting TRBD1. The CDR3 totals 15 residues. The germline V gene has CDR1 SGHRS and CDR2 YFSETQ. With 4 bases clipped from V and 1 base from J, the junction kept 6 bases outside the gene matches. The CDR3 bases are TGCGCCAGCAGCGCAGGGGGGACAGGGTCCTACGAGCAGTACTTC. Amino acid sequence: CASSAGGTGSYEQYF.

The chain links TRBV12-3 or TRBV12-4 to TRBJ1-2, with a weak D call TRBD1 (5 bases). The ends were cut back, 8 bases at V and 2 bases at J, with 12 bases in the middle. CDR3 length: 13 residues. CDR3 region: CASSPDRNYGYTF. The CDR3 bases are TGTGCCAGCTCTCCCGACAGAAACTATGGCTACACCTTC.

This clone turned up a few times. This sequence joins TRBV6-5 and TRBJ1-4; no clear D gene. V was trimmed by 0 bases and J by 8 bases, leaving 10 bases between them. The CDR3 contains 14 residues. The germline gives CDR1 MNHEY, CDR2 SVGAGI. CDR3 DNA sequence: TGTGCCAGCAGTTACTCCCGGGGAAGGGAAAAACTGTTTTTT. Translating it yields CASSYSRGREKLFF.

Only a few counts were recorded for this clone. The chain has TRBV9 and TRBJ2-5, with TRBD2 matching 11 bases. V lost 1 base to trimming and J lost 5 bases; unmatched junction nucleotides: 7. The V gene's germline CDR1 is SGDLS and CDR2 YYNGEE. CDR3 size: 16 residues. CDR3 sequence: CASSVTTSGRGETQYF. The CDR3 bases are TGTGCCAGCAGCGTAACCACTAGCGGGAGAGGGGAGACCCAGTACTTC.